This TCR beta chain was obtained from a study of blood T cells in healthy people across ages. V lost 4 bases to trimming and J lost 7 bases; unmatched junction nucleotides: 6. Germline V gene data show CDR1 as KGHSH and CDR2 as LQKENI. CDR3 length equals 14 residues. Primed by a sample-barcoded 5' primer and a J-beta primer mix, a second PCR proceeded for 7 to 11 cycles. Each cDNA was tagged by a template-switch adaptor containing 12 random nucleotides. One entry per CDR3 protein, called by TCRdb with MiXCR from the 5' RACE reads. The sample contains approximately 810,000 distinct CDR3 sequences, 25% to 30% of which appear only once.

The sequencing sample was made of blood. This receptor was taken from a woman older than 75 in good health. This chain uses TRBV18 with TRBJ2-7; TRBD2 matches 11 bases. This CDR3 reads CASSRASGGNEQYF. The CDR3 region has the DNA TGTGCCAGCTCACGGGCTAGCGGGGGGAATGAGCAGTACTTC.